This TCR beta chain derives from a study of shared clonotypes between healthy human individuals. Across several immunoSEQ plates, the genomic DNA of each subset was split evenly. Profiling relied on immunoSEQ multiplex PCR, and the TCRdb table lists in-frame clones only, not all of them. The top ten hold about 12% of the sample, which has 450,000 to 500,000 clones, 65% to 80% seen once. The CDR3 extends over 15 amino acids. Trimming pared 4 bases from V and 0 bases from J, leaving 12 bases between. CDR1 is MGHRA, CDR2 YSYEKL, per germline. About 84 million PBMCs supplied genomic DNA for unsorted samples.

Sequencing was done on a sample of PBMCs. The chain joins TRBV4-1 to TRBJ1-1; D perhaps matches TRBD1 (5 bases). The sequence derives from a middle-aged woman in good health. Some clones in this sample may be carry-over from other donors' samples. The CDR3 protein is CASSRDSLMNTEAFF. CDR3 coding DNA: TGCGCCAGCAGCCGAGACAGCTTGATGAACACTGAAGCTTTCTTT.